The 25 T cell receptor beta chains below come from one sample, sequenced in a study of tumor and adjacent non-tumor tissue in lung cancer. RNA was extracted from bulk tissue without any cell sorting. A modified ARM-PCR protocol with three rounds of nested PCR amplified TCRbeta. Via MiXCR, TCRdb re-called the multiplex PCR reads, giving one row per CDR3 protein. The profile covers approximately 68,000 distinct CDR3 sequences, with more than 70% appearing a single time and approximately 30% taken by the ten largest. The sequenced material came from lung tumor tissue. These receptors came from a man in his 60s with non-small cell lung cancer.

This clonotype was counted between two and nine times. The chain links TRBV5-1 to TRBJ2-7; 7 positions match TRBD1. The CDR3 is 15 amino acids. CDR1 and CDR2 from the germline V gene are SGHRS and YFSETQ. With 0 bases clipped from V and 4 bases from J, the junction kept 7 bases outside the gene matches. The chain's CDR3 is CASSLDTGDRYEQYF. The CDR3 bases are TGCGCCAGCAGCTTGGATACAGGGGATCGTTACGAGCAGTACTTC.

V usage is TRBV20-1 and J usage is TRBJ2-3, with D unresolved. V lost 1 base and J 5 bases, leaving 16 bases between the germline ends. The CDR3 spans 15 residues. Germline-derived CDR1 and CDR2 are DFQATT and SNEGSKA (reference sequence). The CDR3 DNA sequence: TGCAGTGCTAGAGCGCAACAAAGAATCAGAGATACGCAGTATTTT. Translating it yields CSARAQQRIRDTQYF.

About this clonotype: Because the CDR3 is missing its conserved closing phenylalanine or tryptophan, this is likely a read error. This rearrangement joins TRBV6-1 to TRBJ2-4, with a possible D match to TRBD1 (5 bases). The CDR3 length is 14 residues. V lost 10 bases, J lost 0 bases, and 13 bases lay in between. Per germline, CDR1 MNHNS and CDR2 SASEGT. The CDR3 region has the DNA TGTGCCATCAGAGACAGCATAGCCAAAAACATTCAGTACTCC. It translates to CAIRDSIAKNIQYS.

On this clonotype: At one end, the junction sequence differs from germline, possibly due to a read error. The V gene is TRBV20-1, the J gene TRBJ2-7; tentative D call: TRBD1 (5 bases). This CDR3 is 12 amino acids long. From germline, CDR1 is DFQATT and CDR2 SNEGSKA (reference sequence). DNA of the CDR3: TGCAGCGCTAGTCTGGGGCCTGACGAACAGTACTTC. Protein: CSASLGPDEQYF.

This clonotype was counted a single time. One junction end does not reproduce the germline sequence, and a read error may be involved. The rearrangement uses TRBV6-1 and TRBJ2-1; 8 positions match TRBD2. The CDR3 contains 15 residues. Per the germline V gene, CDR1 is MNHNS and CDR2 is SASEGT. The chain's CDR3 is CASRNTSGVYNEKLF. CDR3 sequence (DNA): TGTGCCAGCAGGAACACTAGCGGAGTCTACAATGAGAAGCTCTTC.

On this clonotype: A read error may produce the germline difference seen at one junction end. The chain links TRBV12-3 or TRBV12-4 to TRBJ2-3, with D possibly being TRBD1 or TRBD2 (7 bases each). This CDR3 contains 15 residues. CDR3 region: CASSSLGEGTETHYF. In DNA form, the CDR3 reads TGTGCCAGCAGCTCCCTGGGGGAGGGGACAGAAACGCATTATTTT.

This clonotype came up once. The chain joins TRBV6-6 to TRBJ2-7; perhaps TRBD2 as D (6 bases). The CDR3 is made up of 13 amino acids. The germline V gene has CDR1 MNHNY and CDR2 SVGAGI (reference sequence). The CDR3 loop reads CVYTAGPIYEQYF. CDR3 sequence (DNA): TGTGTCTATACTGCGGGACCGATCTACGAGCAGTACTTC.

For this clonotype: One end of the junction does not line up with germline, which may come from a read error. The chain has TRBV28 and TRBJ2-5; 15 bases match TRBD2. The CDR3 runs to 16 residues. Germline-derived CDR1 and CDR2 are MDHEN and SYDVKM. The CDR3 spells CPSSFWTSGREETQYF. The CDR3 DNA follows: TGTCCCAGCAGTTTTTGGACTAGCGGGAGGGAAGAGACCCAGTACTTC.

This chain joins TRBV20-1 and TRBJ2-7; D may match TRBD1 or TRBD2 (5 bases each). V lost 7 bases and J lost 2, with 18 bases in between. The CDR3 contains 14 residues. Germline CDR1 reads DFQATT; CDR2 reads SNEGSKA (reference sequence). This chain's CDR3 is CSVQRRGGAYEQYF. CDR3 coding DNA: TGCAGTGTTCAACGCCGGGGCGGAGCCTACGAGCAGTACTTC.

The V gene is TRBV29-1, the J gene TRBJ2-1, with TRBD2 identical over 10 bases. The J call is doubtful: the DNA matches TRBJ2-7 better. Germline values: CDR1 SQVTM, CDR2 ANQGSEA. The CDR3 extends over 13 amino acids. The CDR3 spells CSVGLAGAEEQYF. The CDR3 region has the DNA TGCAGCGTTGGGCTAGCGGGAGCGGAGGAGCAGTACTTC.

A note on this clonotype: One end of the junction does not line up with germline, which may come from a read error. This sequence joins TRBV20-1 and TRBJ2-5; 10 bases fit TRBD2. The CDR3 is made up of 14 amino acids. The germline gives CDR1 DFQATT, CDR2 SNEGSKA (reference sequence). The CDR3 DNA reads TGCAGTCAAGTGGGGCTAGCGGGAGTGGAGACCCAATACTTC. Its protein product is CSQVGLAGVETQYF.

A word on this clonotype: A read error may account for a junction end that differs from germline. The chain joins TRBV29-1 to TRBJ2-1; D is undetermined. CDR3 length: 12 amino acids. CDR1 and CDR2 from the germline V gene are SQVTM and ANQGSEA. CDR3 residues: CSIDKRSNEQLF. Written as DNA, the CDR3 is TGCAGCATTGACAAGCGCTCCAATGAGCAGTTATTC.

Points on this clonotype: One end of the junction varies from germline; a read error may be responsible. This rearrangement joins TRBV5-4 to TRBJ2-7; TRBD1 is a possible D gene (6 bases). Germline lookup yields CDR1 SGHNT and CDR2 YYREEE (reference sequence). This CDR3 is 13 amino acids long. The CDR3 nucleotides are TGTGCCAGCAGCTTGGGGGACACAGGAGAGCAGCACTTC. Amino acid sequence: CASSLGDTGEQHF.

In the case of this clonotype: Lacking the conserved final phenylalanine or tryptophan, this CDR3 likely reflects a read error. The chain has TRBV29-1 and TRBJ2-3; TRBD2 aligns across 7 bases. Per the germline V gene, CDR1 is SQVTM and CDR2 is ANQGSEA. This CDR3 has 15 residues. V lost 4 bases and J lost 1; bases outside the gene matches: 8. DNA of the CDR3: TGCAGCGTTGTTGCGGGAGCGGGTGGCACAGATACGCAGTATTAT. It translates to CSVVAGAGGTDTQYY.

This sequence joins TRBV5-4 and TRBJ2-5; D is uncertain. The CDR3 runs 15 residues. Germline lookup yields CDR1 SGHNT and CDR2 YYREEE (reference sequence). Trimming cost V 6 bases and J 0 bases, with 15 bases left between them. The chain's CDR3 is CASTLELADQETQYF. The CDR3 bases are TGTGCCAGCACTTTGGAATTAGCAGACCAAGAGACCCAGTACTTC.

This clonotype was seen a few times. At one of its ends the junction is not consistent with the germline gene, which may arise from a read error. The genes are TRBV29-1 and TRBJ1-2; D gene unclear. The CDR3 has 10 amino acids. The germline V gene has CDR1 SQVTM and CDR2 ANQGSEA. DNA for the CDR3: TGTAGCGTAGGAGAGGAAGGCTACACCTTC. Translating it yields CSVGEEGYTF.

This CDR3 reads CASSLEGNDYGQYF. The CDR3 region has the DNA TGCGCCAGCAGCTTGGAAGGCAATGACTACGGACAGTACTTC. This chain connects TRBV5-1 to TRBJ2-7, with a possible D match to TRBD2 (5 bases). The V gene's germline CDR1 is SGHRS and CDR2 YFSETQ. Between the trimmed V and J ends, which lost 0 bases and 10 bases, there was a span of 17 bases. This CDR3 has 14 residues.

On this clonotype itself: The missing conserved phenylalanine or tryptophan at the end of this CDR3 makes a read error likely. The limits of the CDR3 on the DNA are not certain, so only TCRdb's listed CDR3 is given. The V gene is TRBV10-3, the J gene TRBJ1-6; TRBD1 is the table's D call and was not checked against the DNA. Counting both end residues, the CDR3 totals 12 amino acids. Germline CDR1 and CDR2: ENHRY and SYGVKD. CDR3 sequence reads: CAAQGGDSPLHI.

The V and J genes are TRBV5-1 and TRBJ2-1; D call uncertain. Looked up from germline, CDR1 is SGHRS and CDR2 is YFSETQ. This CDR3 region has 12 residues. Trimming took off 5 bases at V and 6 bases at J, with 9 bases between the two ends. The CDR3 loop is CASSSVLNEQFF. The CDR3 DNA is TGCGCCAGCAGTTCAGTCCTCAATGAGCAGTTCTTC.

About this clonotype itself: One end of the junction fails to match germline, which may point to a read error. The chain carries TRBV29-1 and TRBJ2-2, with D possibly called TRBD1 or TRBD2 (5 bases each). Germline CDR1 SQVTM, CDR2 ANQGSEA. This CDR3 is built from 12 residues. The CDR3 sequence: CSVERGTWELFF. The CDR3 bases are TGCAGTGTTGAGAGGGGCACCTGGGAGCTGTTTTTT.

V is TRBV6-5 and J is TRBJ2-7, with D perhaps given as TRBD1 or TRBD2 (7 bases each). The CDR3 runs 12 residues. Germline CDR1 MNHEY, CDR2 SVGAGI. The V end lost 10 bases, the J end lost 3 bases, and 13 bases lay between the germline ends. CDR3 sequence: CAIGRGGYEQYF. The CDR3 DNA reads TGTGCCATCGGCAGGGGGGGCTACGAGCAGTACTTC.

With respect to this clonotype: At one end the junction does not follow the germline gene, possibly because of a read error. The V gene is TRBV20-1, the J gene TRBJ2-5, with 7 bases lining up with TRBD1. CDR3 length: 13 residues. The germline CDR1 and CDR2 sequences are DFQATT and SNEGSKA (reference sequence). As DNA, the CDR3 is TGCAGTGCTGTACAGGGGACGACAGAGACCCAGTACTTT. Its translation: CSAVQGTTETQYF.

This clonotype was found once. The chain has TRBV20-1 and TRBJ2-7, with D possibly TRBD1 on 6 matching bases. The CDR3 length is 15 residues. Per germline, CDR1 DFQATT and CDR2 SNEGSKA (reference sequence). The ends were cut back, 0 bases at V and 13 bases at J, with 25 bases in the middle. The chain's CDR3 is CSARDDRTGGYELYF. DNA of the CDR3: TGCAGTGCTAGAGATGACAGGACCGGCGGCTACGAGCTATACTTC.

This clonotype was found a few times. A much larger clone differs by one base, so this may be a read error. The V gene is TRBV20-1, the J gene TRBJ2-1; 8 bases line up with TRBD2. The CDR3 spans 14 residues. Germline-derived CDR1 and CDR2 are DFQATT and SNEGSKA (reference sequence). CDR3 amino acids: CNAAGRAPFNEQFF. DNA of the CDR3: TGCAATGCCGCCGGGAGGGCCCCCTTCAATGAGCAGTTCTTC.

The CDR3 nucleotides are TGTGCCAGCGACCCTATCGAGCGGGAGCAGGGAGATACGCAGTATTTT. Encoded protein: CASDPIEREQGDTQYF. The chain combines TRBV5-4 with TRBJ2-3, with 8 bases lining up with TRBD2. The ends lost 7 bases at V and 5 bases at J; junction bases unmatched: 15. The CDR3 contains 16 residues. The germline gives CDR1 SGHNT, CDR2 YYREEE (reference sequence).